This T cell receptor (beta chain) was recorded in a study of identical twins. With respect to this clonotype: Antigen specificity is unknown.

Template switching supplied a universal primer site; unique molecular identifiers were carried on the cDNA. TCRdb reprocessed the 5' RACE reads via MiXCR and lists one record per CDR3 protein. The table has 200,000 to 300,000 distinct CDR3 sequences, approximately 6.8% seen once. Points from the study as a whole: While abundant cord blood beta clonotypes carried fewer insertions, memory repertoires showed no such pattern.

This same sample was also part of a study on yellow fever vaccine responses in identical twins.

The sequenced sample consisted of CD8+ T cells sorted from blood. This receptor was taken from a woman under 30 in good health.

CDR3 bases: TGTGCCAGCAGCCCAGGACTAGCGGAGTTCAATGAGCAGTTCTTC. Its translation is CASSPGLAEFNEQFF. The rearrangement links TRBV7-9 to TRBJ2-1, with 10 bases lining up with TRBD2. Trimming removed 5 bases from V and 6 bases from J; junction bases left unmatched: 7. The CDR3 sequence is 15 residues long. CDR1 is SEHNR, CDR2 FQNEAQ, per germline (reference sequence).